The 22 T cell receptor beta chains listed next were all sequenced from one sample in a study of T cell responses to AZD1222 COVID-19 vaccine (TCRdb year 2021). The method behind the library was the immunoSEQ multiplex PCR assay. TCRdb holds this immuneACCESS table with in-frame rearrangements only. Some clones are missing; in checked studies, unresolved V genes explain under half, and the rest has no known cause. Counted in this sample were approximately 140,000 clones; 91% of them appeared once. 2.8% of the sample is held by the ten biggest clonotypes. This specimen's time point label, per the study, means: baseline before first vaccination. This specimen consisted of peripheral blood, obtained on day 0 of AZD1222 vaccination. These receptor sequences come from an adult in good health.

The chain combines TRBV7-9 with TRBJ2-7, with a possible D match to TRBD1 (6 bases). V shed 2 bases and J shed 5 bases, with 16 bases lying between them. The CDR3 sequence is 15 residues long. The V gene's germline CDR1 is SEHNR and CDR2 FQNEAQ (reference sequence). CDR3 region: CASSLSQGLLNEQYF. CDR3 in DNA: TGTGCCAGCAGCTTATCCCAGGGGCTTTTGAACGAGCAGTACTTC.

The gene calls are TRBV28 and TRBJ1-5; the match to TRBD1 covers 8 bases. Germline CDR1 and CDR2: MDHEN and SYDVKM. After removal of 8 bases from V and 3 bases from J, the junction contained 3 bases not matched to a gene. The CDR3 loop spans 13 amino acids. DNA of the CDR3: TGTGCCAGCTGGACAGGGTTCAATCAGCCCCAGCATTTT. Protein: CASWTGFNQPQHF.

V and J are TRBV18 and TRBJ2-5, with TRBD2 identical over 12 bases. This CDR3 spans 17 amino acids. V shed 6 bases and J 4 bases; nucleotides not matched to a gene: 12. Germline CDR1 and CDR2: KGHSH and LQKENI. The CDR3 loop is CASSQGLAGLWGETQYF. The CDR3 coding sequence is TGTGCCAGCTCTCAAGGACTAGCGGGATTATGGGGAGAGACCCAGTACTTC.

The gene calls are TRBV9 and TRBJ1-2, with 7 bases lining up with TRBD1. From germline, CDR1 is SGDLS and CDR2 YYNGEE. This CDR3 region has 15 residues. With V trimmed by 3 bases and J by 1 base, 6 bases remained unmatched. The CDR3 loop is CASSEGQGDNYGYTF. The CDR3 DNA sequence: TGTGCCAGCAGCGAGGGGCAGGGGGATAACTATGGCTACACCTTC.

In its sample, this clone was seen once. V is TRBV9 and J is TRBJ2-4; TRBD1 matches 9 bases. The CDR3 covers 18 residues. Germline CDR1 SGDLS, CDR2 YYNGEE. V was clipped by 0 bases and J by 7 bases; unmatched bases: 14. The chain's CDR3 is CASSVDDGTGFYRNIQYF. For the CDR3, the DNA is TGTGCCAGCAGCGTAGATGACGGGACAGGGTTTTATCGTAACATTCAGTACTTC.

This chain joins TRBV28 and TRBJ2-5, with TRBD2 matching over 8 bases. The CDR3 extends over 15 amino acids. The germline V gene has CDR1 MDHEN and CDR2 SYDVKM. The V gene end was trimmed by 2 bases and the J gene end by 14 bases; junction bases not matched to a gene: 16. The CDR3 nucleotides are TGTGCCAGCAGTTTAATTAGAGCCGGGAGGGGGGCAGCCTACTTC. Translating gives CASSLIRAGRGAAYF. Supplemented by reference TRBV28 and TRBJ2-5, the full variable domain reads DVKVTQSSRYLVKRTGEKVFLECVQDMDHENMFWYRQDPGLGLRLIYFSYDVKMKEKGDIPEGYSVSREKKERFSLILESASTNQTSMYLCASSLIRAGRGAAYFGPGTRLLVL.

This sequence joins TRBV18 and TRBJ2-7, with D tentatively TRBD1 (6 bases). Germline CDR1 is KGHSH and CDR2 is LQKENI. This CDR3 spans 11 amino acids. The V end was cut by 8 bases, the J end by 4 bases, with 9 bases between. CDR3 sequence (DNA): TGTGCCAGCCGAGACAGGTACGAGCAGTACTTC. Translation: CASRDRYEQYF.

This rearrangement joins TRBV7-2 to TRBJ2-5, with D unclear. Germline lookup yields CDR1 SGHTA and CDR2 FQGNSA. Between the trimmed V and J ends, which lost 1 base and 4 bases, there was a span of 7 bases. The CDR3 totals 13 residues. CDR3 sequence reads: CASSLGPGETQYF. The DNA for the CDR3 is TGTGCCAGCAGCTTAGGGCCAGGAGAGACCCAGTACTTC.

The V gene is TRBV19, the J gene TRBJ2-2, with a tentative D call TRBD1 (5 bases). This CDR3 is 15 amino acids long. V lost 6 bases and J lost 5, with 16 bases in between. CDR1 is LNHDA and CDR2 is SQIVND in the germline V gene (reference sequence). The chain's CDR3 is CASRIGPGWTGELFF. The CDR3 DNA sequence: TGTGCCAGTAGGATTGGTCCAGGGTGGACCGGGGAGCTGTTTTTT.

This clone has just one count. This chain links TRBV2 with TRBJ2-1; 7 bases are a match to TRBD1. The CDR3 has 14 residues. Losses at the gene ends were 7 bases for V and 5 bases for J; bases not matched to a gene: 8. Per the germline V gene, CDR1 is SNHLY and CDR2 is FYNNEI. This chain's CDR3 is CASKPGQYNNEQFF. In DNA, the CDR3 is TGTGCCAGCAAACCGGGACAGTATAACAATGAGCAGTTCTTC.

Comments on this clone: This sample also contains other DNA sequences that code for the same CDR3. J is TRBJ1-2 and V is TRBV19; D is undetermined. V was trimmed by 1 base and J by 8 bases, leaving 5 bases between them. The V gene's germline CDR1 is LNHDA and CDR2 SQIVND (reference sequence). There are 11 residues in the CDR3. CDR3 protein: CASSIAGGYTF. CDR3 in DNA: TGTGCCAGTAGTATAGCGGGAGGCTACACCTTC.

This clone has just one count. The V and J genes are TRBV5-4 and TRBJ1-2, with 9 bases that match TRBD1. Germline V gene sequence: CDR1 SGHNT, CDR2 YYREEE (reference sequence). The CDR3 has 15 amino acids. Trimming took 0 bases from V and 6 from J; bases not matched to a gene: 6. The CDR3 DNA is TGTGCCAGCAGCTTGGGGGTCGGGACAGGGAATGGCTACACCTTC. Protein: CASSLGVGTGNGYTF.

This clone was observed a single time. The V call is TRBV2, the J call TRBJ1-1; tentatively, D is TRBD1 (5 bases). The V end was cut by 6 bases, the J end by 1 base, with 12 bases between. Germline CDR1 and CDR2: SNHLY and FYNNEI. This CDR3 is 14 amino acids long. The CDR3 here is CASSGGRQNTEAFF. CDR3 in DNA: TGTGCCAGCAGCGGGGGACGGCAGAACACTGAAGCTTTCTTT.

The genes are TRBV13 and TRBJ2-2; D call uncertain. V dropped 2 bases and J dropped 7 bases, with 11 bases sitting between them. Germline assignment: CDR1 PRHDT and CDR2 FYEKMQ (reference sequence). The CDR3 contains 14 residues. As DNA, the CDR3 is TGTGCCAGCAGCTTATTGGCTAGGAACGGGGAGCTGTTTTTT. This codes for CASSLLARNGELFF.

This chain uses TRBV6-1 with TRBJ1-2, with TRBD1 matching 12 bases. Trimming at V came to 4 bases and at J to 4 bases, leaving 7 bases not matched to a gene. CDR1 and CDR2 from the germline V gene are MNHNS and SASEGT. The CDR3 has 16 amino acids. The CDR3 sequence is CASSARGTGGGYGYTF. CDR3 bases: TGTGCCAGCAGTGCCAGAGGGACAGGGGGCGGCTATGGCTACACCTTC.

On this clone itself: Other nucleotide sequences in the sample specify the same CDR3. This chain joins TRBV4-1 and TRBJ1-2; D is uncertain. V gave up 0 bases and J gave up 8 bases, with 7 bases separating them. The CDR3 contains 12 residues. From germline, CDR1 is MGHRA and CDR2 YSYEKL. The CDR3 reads CASSQDGYGYTF. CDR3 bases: TGCGCCAGCAGCCAAGATGGTTACGGCTACACCTTC.

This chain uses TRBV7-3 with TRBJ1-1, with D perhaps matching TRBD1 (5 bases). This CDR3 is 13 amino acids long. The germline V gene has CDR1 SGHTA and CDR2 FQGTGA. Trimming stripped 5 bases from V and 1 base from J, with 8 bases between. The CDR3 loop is CASSRGTNTEAFF. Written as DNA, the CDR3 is TGTGCCAGCAGCAGAGGGACGAACACTGAAGCTTTCTTT.

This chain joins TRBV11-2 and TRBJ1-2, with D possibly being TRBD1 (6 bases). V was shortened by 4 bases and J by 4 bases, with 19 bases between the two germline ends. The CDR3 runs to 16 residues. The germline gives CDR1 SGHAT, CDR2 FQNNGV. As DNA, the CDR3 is TGTGCCAGCAGCTCCCCCCTCGAGGTCAGGGGCTATGGCTACACCTTC. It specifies CASSSPLEVRGYGYTF.

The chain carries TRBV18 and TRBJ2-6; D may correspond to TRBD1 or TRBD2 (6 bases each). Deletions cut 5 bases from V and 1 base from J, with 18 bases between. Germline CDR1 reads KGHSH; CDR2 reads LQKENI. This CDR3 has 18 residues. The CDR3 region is CASSWVGGPTSGANVLTF. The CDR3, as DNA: TGTGCCAGCTCATGGGTCGGGGGCCCGACATCTGGGGCCAACGTCCTGACTTTC.

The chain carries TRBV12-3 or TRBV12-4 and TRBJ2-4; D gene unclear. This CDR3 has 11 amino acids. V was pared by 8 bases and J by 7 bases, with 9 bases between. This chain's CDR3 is CASGEANIQYF. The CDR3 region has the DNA TGTGCCAGCGGAGAGGCGAACATTCAGTACTTC.

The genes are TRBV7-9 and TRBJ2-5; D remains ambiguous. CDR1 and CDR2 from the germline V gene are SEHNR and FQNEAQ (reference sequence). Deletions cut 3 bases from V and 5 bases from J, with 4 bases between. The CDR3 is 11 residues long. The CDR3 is CASSFGETQYF. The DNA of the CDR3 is TGTGCCAGCAGCTTCGGGGAGACCCAGTACTTC.

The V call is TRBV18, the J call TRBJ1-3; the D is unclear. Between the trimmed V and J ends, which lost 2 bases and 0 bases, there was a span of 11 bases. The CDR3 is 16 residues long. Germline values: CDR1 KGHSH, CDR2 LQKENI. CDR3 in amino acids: CASSPNSGFSGNTIYF. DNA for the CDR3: TGTGCCAGCTCACCAAACAGTGGATTCTCTGGAAACACCATATATTTT.